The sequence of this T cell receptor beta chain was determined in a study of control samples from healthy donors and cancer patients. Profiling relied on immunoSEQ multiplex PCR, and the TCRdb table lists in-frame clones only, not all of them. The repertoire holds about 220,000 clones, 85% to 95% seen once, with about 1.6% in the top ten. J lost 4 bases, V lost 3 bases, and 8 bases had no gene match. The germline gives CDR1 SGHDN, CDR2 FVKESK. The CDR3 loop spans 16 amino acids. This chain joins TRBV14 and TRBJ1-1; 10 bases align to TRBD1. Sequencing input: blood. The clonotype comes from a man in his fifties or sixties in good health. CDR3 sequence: CASSHDRGQGSTEAFF. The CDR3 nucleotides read TGTGCCAGCAGCCATGACAGGGGGCAAGGGTCCACTGAAGCTTTCTTT. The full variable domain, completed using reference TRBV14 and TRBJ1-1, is EAGVTQFPSHSVIEKGQTVTLRCDPISGHDNLYWYRRVMGKEIKFLLHFVKESKQDESGMPNNRFLAERTGGTYSTLKVQPAELEDSGVYFCASSHDRGQGSTEAFFGQGTRLTVV.